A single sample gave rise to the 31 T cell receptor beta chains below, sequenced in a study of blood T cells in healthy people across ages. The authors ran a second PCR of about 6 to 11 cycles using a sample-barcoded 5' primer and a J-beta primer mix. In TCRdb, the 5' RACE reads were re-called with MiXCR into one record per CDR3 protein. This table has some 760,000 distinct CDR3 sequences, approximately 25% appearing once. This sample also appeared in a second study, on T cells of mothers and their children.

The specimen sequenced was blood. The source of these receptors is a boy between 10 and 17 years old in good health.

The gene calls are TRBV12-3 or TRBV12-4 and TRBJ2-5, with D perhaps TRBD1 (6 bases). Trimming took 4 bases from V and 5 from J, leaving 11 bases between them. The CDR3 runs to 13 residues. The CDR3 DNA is TGTGCCAGCAGTTCCAACAGGGATGAGACCCAGTACTTC. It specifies CASSSNRDETQYF.

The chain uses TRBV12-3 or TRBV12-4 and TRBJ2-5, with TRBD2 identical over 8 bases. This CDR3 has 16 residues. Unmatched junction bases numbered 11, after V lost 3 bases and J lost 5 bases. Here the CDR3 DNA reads TGTGCCAGCAGTTTGGCCCCAGCGGGGGCAAGGGAGACCCAGTACTTC. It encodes CASSLAPAGARETQYF.

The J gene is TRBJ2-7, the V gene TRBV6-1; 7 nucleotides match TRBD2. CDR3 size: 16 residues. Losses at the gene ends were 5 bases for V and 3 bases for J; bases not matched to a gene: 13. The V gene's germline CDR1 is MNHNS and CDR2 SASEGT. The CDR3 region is CASSPGLGGNSYEQYF. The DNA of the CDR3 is TGTGCCAGCAGTCCCGGTTTGGGAGGGAACAGCTACGAGCAGTACTTC.

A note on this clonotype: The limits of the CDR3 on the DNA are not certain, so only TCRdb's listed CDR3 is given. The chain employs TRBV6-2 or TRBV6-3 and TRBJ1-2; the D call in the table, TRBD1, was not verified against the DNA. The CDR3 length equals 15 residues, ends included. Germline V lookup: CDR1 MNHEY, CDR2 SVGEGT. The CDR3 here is CASSTSTGTHYGYTF.

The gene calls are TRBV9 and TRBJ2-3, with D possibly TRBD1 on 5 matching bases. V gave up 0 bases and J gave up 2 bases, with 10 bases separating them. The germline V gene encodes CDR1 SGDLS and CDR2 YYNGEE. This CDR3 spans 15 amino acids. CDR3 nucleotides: TGTGCCAGCAGCGTAGGGGGCAGTGACACAGATACGCAGTATTTT. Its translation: CASSVGGSDTDTQYF.

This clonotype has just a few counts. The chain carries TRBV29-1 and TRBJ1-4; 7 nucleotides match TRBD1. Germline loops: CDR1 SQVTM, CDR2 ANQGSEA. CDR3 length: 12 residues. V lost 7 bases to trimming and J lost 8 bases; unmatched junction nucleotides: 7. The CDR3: CSAGTAGEKLFF. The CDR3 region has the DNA TGCAGCGCCGGGACAGCAGGGGAAAAACTGTTTTTT.

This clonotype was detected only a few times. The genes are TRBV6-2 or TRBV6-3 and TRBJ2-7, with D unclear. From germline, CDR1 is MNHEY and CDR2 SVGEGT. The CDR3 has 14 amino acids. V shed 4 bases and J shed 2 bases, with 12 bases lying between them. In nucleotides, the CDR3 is TGTGCCAGCAGTTGGGAACCGACACCCTACGAGCAGTACTTC. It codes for CASSWEPTPYEQYF.

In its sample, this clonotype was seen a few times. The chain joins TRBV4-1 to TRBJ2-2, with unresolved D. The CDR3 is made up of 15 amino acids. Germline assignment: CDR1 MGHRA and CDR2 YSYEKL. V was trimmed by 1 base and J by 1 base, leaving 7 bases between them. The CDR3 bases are TGCGCCAGCAGCCAAGGCGAAGGGAACACCGGGGAGCTGTTTTTT. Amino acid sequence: CASSQGEGNTGELFF.

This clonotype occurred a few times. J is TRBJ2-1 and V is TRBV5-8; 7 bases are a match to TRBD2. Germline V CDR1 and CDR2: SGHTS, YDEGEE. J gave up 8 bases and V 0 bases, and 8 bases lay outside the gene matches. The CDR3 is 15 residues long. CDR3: CASSLAVLAAHEQFF. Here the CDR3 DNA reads TGTGCCAGCAGCTTGGCGGTGCTAGCGGCACATGAGCAGTTCTTC. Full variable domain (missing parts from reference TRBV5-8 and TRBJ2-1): EAGVTQSPTHLIKTRGQQATLRCSPISGHTSVYWYQQALGLGLQFLLWYDEGEERNRGNFPPRFSGRQFPNYSSELNVNALELEDSALYLCASSLAVLAAHEQFFGPGTRLTVL.

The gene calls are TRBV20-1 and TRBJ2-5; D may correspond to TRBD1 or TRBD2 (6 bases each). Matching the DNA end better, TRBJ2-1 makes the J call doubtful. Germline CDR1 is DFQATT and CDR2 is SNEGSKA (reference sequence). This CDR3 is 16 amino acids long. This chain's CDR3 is CSARGGRGPTPDEQFF. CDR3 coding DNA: TGCAGTGCTAGAGGGGGGCGGGGACCCACGCCCGATGAGCAGTTCTTC.

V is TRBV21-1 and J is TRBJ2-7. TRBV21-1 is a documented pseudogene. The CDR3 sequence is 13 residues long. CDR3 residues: CASSGLLTYEQYF. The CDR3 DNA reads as TGTGCCAGCAGCGGTCTCCTCACCTACGAGCAGTACTTC.

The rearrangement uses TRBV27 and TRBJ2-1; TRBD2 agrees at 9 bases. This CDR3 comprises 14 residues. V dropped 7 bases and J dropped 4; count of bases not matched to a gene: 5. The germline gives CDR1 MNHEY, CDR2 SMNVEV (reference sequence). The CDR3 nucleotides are TGTGCCAGCATGCGGCTAGCGGGATACAATGAGCAGTTCTTC. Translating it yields CASMRLAGYNEQFF.

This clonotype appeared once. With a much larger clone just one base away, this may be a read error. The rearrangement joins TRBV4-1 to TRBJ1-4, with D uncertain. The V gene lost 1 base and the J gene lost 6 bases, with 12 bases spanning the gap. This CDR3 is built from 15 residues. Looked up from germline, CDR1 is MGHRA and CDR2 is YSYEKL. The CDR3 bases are TGCGCCAGCAGCCAAGCTATGGGCTCGGATGAAAAACTGTTTTTT. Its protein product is CASSQAMGSDEKLFF.

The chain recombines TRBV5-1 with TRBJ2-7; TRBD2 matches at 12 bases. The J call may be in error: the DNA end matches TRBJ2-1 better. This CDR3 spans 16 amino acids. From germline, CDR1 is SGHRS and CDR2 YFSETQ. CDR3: CASSLERLAGEGEQFF. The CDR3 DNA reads TGCGCCAGCAGCTTGGAGCGACTAGCGGGAGAGGGTGAGCAGTTCTTC.

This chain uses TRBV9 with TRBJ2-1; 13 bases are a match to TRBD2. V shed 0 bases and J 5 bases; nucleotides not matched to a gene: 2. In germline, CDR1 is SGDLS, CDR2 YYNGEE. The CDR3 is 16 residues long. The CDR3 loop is CASSVEGLAGNNEQFF. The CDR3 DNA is TGTGCCAGCAGCGTAGAGGGACTAGCGGGAAACAATGAGCAGTTCTTC.

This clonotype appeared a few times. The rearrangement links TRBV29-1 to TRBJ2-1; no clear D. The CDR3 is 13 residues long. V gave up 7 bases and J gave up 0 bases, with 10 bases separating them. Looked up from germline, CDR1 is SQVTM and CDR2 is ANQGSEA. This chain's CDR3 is CSGARNSYNEQFF. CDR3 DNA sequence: TGCAGCGGCGCTAGGAACTCCTACAATGAGCAGTTCTTC.

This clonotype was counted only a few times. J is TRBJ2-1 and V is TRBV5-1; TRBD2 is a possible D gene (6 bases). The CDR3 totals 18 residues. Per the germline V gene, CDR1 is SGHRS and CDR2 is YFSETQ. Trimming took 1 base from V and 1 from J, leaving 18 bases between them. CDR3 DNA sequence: TGCGCCAGCAGCTTGCTTACGGGAGCTAAAGAATCCTACAATGAGCAGTTCTTC. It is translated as CASSLLTGAKESYNEQFF.

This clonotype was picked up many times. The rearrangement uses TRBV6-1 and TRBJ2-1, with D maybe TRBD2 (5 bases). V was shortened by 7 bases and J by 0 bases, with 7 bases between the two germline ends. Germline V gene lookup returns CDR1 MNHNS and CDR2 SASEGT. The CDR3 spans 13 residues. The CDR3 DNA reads TGTGCCAGCATGGGGAGCTCCTACAATGAGCAGTTCTTC. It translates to CASMGSSYNEQFF.

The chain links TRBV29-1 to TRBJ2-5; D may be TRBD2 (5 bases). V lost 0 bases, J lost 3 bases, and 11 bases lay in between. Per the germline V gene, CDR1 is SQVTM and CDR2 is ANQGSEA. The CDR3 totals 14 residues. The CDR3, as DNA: TGCAGCGTTGAAGAATGGACTGGAAAAGAGACCCAGTACTTC. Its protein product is CSVEEWTGKETQYF. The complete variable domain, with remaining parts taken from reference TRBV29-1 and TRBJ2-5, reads SAVISQKPSRDICQRGTSLTIQCQVDSQVTMMFWYRQQPGQSLTLIATANQGSEATYESGFVIDKFPISRPNLTFSTLTVSNMSPEDSSIYLCSVEEWTGKETQYFGPGTRLLVL.

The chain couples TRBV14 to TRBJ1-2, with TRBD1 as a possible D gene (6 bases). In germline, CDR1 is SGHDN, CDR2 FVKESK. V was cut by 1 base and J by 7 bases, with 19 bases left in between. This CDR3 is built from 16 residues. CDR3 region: CASSQVTVPGAPGYTF. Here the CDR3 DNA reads TGTGCCAGCAGCCAAGTTACAGTTCCGGGGGCGCCTGGCTACACCTTC.

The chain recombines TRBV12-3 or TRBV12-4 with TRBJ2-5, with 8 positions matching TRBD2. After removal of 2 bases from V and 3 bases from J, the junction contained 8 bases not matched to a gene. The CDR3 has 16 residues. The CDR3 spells CASSLLYGTSEETQYF. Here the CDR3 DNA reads TGTGCCAGCAGTTTACTTTATGGGACTAGTGAAGAGACCCAGTACTTC.

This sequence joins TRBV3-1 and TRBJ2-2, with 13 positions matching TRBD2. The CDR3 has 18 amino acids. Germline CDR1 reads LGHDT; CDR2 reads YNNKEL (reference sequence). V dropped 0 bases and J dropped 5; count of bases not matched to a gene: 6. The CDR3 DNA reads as TGTGCCAGCAGCCAAGAAAGAAGGACTAGCGGGAGAACCGGGGAGCTGTTTTTT. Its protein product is CASSQERRTSGRTGELFF.

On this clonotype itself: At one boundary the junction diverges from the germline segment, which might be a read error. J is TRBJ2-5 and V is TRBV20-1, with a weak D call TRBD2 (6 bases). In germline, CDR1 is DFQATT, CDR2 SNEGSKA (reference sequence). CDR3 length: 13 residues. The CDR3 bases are TGCGGTGCGGGGACTCAAAACGAGGAGACCCAGTACTTC. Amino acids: CGAGTQNEETQYF.

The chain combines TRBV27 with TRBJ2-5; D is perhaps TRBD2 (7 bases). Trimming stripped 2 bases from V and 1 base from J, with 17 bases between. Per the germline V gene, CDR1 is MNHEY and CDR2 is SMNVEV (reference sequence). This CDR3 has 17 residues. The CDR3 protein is CASSLVGGHPLQETQYF. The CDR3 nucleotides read TGTGCCAGCAGTTTAGTCGGGGGGCACCCCCTCCAAGAGACCCAGTACTTC.

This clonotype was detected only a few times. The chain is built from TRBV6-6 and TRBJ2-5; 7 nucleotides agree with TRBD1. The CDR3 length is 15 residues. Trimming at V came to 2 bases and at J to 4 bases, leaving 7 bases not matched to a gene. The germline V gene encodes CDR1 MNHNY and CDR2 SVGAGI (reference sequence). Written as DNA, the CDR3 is TGTGCCAGCAGTTACGCGACAGGGCTTGGAGAGACCCAGTACTTC. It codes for CASSYATGLGETQYF.

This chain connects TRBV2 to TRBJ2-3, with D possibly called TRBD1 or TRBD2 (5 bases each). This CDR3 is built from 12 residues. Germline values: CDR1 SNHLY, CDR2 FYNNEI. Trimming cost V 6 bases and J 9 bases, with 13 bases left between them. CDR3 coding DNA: TGTGCCAGCAGAGACGTCGGGGACACGCAGTATTTT. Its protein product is CASRDVGDTQYF.

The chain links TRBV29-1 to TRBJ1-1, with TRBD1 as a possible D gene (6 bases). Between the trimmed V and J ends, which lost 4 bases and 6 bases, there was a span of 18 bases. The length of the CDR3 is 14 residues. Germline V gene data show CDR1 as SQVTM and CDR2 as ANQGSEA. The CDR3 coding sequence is TGCAGCGTTGCGGGGGCCCGGGAGAAGGCTGAAGCTTTCTTT. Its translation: CSVAGAREKAEAFF.

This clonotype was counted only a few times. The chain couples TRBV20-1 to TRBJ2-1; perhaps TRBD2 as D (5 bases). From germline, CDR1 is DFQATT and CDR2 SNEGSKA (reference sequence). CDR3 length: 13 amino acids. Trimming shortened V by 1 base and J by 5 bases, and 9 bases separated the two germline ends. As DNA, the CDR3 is TGCAGTGCTAGAGGGACTCCCAACAATGAGCAGTTCTTC. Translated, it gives CSARGTPNNEQFF.

The CDR3 sequence: CASSLGLGTEEETQYF. The CDR3 nucleotides read TGTGCCAGCAGCTTAGGGCTCGGGACAGAAGAAGAGACCCAGTACTTC. The chain is built from TRBV11-3 and TRBJ2-5; 7 bases align to TRBD1. Trimming removed 1 base from V and 3 bases from J; junction bases left unmatched: 8. CDR1 is SGHNT and CDR2 is YENEEA in the germline V gene. The CDR3 has 16 amino acids.

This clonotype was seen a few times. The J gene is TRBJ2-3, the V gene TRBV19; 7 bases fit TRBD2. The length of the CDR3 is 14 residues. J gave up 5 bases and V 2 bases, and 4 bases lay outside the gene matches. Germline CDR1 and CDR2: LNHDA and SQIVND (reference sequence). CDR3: CASSISGARDTQYF. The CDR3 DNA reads TGTGCCAGTAGTATAAGCGGGGCGAGAGATACGCAGTATTTT.

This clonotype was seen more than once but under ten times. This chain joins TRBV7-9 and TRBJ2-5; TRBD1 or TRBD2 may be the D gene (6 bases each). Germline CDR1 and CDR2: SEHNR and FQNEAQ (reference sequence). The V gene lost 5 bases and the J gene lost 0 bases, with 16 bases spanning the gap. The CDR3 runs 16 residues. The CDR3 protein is CASSIGGTPHQETQYF. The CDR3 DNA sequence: TGTGCCAGCAGCATAGGGGGGACACCACACCAAGAGACCCAGTACTTC.